This T cell receptor (beta chain) was found in a study of blood T cell repertoires in COVID-19. Turning to the study itself: Material from acute and convalescent COVID-19 was sourced from the United States, Italy and Spain.

Authors' analysis steps: The authors estimated nucleated cell counts from reference gene primer amplification. Assay: immunoSEQ multiplex PCR; the TCRdb copy retains only in-frame clones and omits some. D and trimming were read from the DNA, whereas the V and J calls and clone size are those reported in that table. The sample carries 100,000 or so clones, 91% recorded once. V was shortened by 1 base and J by 7 bases, with 9 bases between the two germline ends. Per germline, CDR1 SGHRS and CDR2 YFSETQ. There are 12 residues in the CDR3. This sequence was found in a man aged 50-59 years with acute or convalescent COVID-19. Sequenced: peripheral blood. V and J are TRBV5-1 and TRBJ2-7; no clear D. DNA of the CDR3: TGCGCCAGCAGCTTGCAGTACGGGGAGCAGTACTTC. Residues: CASSLQYGEQYF. The variable domain in full, with the rest retrieved from reference TRBV5-1 and TRBJ2-7, is KAGVTQTPRYLIKTRGQQVTLSCSPISGHRSVSWYQQTPGQGLQFLFEYFSETQRNKGNFPGRFSGRQFSNSRSEMNVSTLELGDSALYLCASSLQYGEQYFGPGTRLTVT.